The present TCR beta chain was sequenced within a study of graft-versus-host responses after intestinal transplantation. Clones were sequenced by immunoSEQ multiplex PCR, and TCRdb holds only the in-frame ones, with some missing. Here the sample spans around 9,300 clones, around nine tenths being singletons. The CDR3 totals 15 residues. V dropped 4 bases and J dropped 7 bases, with 18 bases sitting between them. The germline V gene encodes CDR1 SNHLY and CDR2 FYNNEI. The gene calls are TRBV2 and TRBJ2-3, with D hard to call. This clonotype was obtained from a human patient who received an intestinal transplant, so some T cells may come from the graft donor. The specimen was PBMCs, collected just over 42 days after intestinal transplant. The CDR3 nucleotides read TGTGCCAGCAGTGTGGCAGCTCCCTGGGCCTATACGCAGTATTTT. It translates to CASSVAAPWAYTQYF.